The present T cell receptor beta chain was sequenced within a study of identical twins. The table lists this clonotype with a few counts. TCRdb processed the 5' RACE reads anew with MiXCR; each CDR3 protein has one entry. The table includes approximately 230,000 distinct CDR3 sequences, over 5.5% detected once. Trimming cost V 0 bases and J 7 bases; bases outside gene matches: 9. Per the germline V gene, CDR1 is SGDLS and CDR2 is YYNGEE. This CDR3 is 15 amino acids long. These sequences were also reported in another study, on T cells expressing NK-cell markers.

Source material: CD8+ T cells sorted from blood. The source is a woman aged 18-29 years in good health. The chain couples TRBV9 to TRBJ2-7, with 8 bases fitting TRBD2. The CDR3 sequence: CASSVGGGGLEEQYF. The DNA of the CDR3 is TGTGCCAGCAGCGTAGGGGGCGGGGGGTTGGAGGAGCAGTACTTC. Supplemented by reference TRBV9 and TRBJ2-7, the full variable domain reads DSGVTQTPKHLITATGQRVTLRCSPRSGDLSVYWYQQSLDQGLQFLIQYYNGEERAKGNILERFSAQQFPDLHSELNLSSLELGDSALYFCASSVGGGGLEEQYFGPGTRLTVT.